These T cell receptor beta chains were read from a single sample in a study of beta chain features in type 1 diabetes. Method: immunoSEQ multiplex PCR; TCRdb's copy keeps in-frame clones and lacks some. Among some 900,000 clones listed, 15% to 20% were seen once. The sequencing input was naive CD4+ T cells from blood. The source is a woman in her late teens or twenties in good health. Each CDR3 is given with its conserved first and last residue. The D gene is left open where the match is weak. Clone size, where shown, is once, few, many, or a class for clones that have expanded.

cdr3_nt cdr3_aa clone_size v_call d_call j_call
TGCGCCAGCAGCCAAGATCTTTCGGCGCTCGGCTACAATGAGCAGTTCTTC CASSQDLSALGYNEQFF . TRBV4-3 . TRBJ2-1
TGCGCCAGCAGCTTTAGCGGGAGGGTCAATTCAGATACGCAGTATTTT CASSFSGRVNSDTQYF . TRBV5-1 TRBD2 TRBJ2-3
TGCGCCAGCAGCCCGACAGCGTTGGCGGGTGCTTACAATGAGCAGTTCTTC CASSPTALAGAYNEQFF few TRBV5-1 . TRBJ2-1
TGTGCCAGCAGACTTGCGGGGGCAGAGGAGACCCAGTACTTC CASRLAGAEETQYF . TRBV7-9 . TRBJ2-5
TGTGCCAGCAGCTTTAGGAGGAACACTGAAGCTTTCTTT CASSFRRNTEAFF . TRBV7-3 . TRBJ1-1
TGTGCCAGCAGCTTGGCACCGGGACAGGGACTCTACGAGCAGTACTTC CASSLAPGQGLYEQYF few TRBV5-4 TRBD1 TRBJ2-7
TGTGCCAGCAGCGCCCCAGGGGGCCAAGAGACCCAGTACTTC CASSAPGGQETQYF . TRBV9 TRBD1 TRBJ2-5
TGTGCCAGCAGCTTAAACAGGGAGCGACTAGCCAAAAACATTCAGTACTTC CASSLNRERLAKNIQYF . TRBV5-6 . TRBJ2-4
TGTGCCAGCAGTTTAGACGGGAGCTCCTACAATGAGCAGTTCTTC CASSLDGSSYNEQFF . TRBV28 . TRBJ2-1
TGTGCCAGCTCACAGCCGGGACAGGGGAGAGGCAATGAGCAGTTCTTC CASSQPGQGRGNEQFF few TRBV18 TRBD1 TRBJ2-1
TGTGCCAGCAGTTGGGGACAGGGAAGATACAATGAGCAGTTCTTC CASSWGQGRYNEQFF . TRBV27 TRBD1 TRBJ2-1
TGTGCCATCAGTGACAAGTACAATGAGCAGTTCTTC CAISDKYNEQFF once TRBV10-3 . TRBJ2-1
TGTGCCAGCATCCTGGGCGGGGGCACAGATACGCAGTATTTT CASILGGGTDTQYF . TRBV28 . TRBJ2-3
TGCAGTGCTATCGAAGAGACCCAGTACTTC CSAIEETQYF few TRBV20-1 . TRBJ2-5
TGCGCCAGCAGCCAAGTTAGCGGGAGGAGGGGAGATACGCAGTATTTT CASSQVSGRRGDTQYF . TRBV4-3 TRBD2 TRBJ2-3
TGCGCCAGCAGCTTGTCGGGACAGGGTGCCTACGAGCAGTACTTC CASSLSGQGAYEQYF . TRBV5-1 TRBD1 TRBJ2-7
TGCGCCAGCACCTCCCGACAGGGCGCTAATATCCAAGAGACCCAGTACTTC CASTSRQGANIQETQYF . TRBV5-1 TRBD1 TRBJ2-5
TGCGCCAGCGGGAGCCGGGGCTACCAAGAGACCCAGTACTTC CASGSRGYQETQYF few TRBV5-1 . TRBJ2-5
TGTGCCAGCAGCTTAATCGGACCGAGCGGGAGGCCAGAAGCGAGCACAGATACGCAGTATTTT CASSLIGPSGRPEASTDTQYF . TRBV7-3 TRBD2 TRBJ2-3
TGTGCCACCAGACCCCCGCCTGGGCACTCGAACACCGGGGAGCTGTTTTTT CATRPPPGHSNTGELFF . TRBV15 . TRBJ2-2
TGTGCCAGCAGCTTATATGGGCATGAGGAAGCTTTCTTT CASSLYGHEEAFF . TRBV7-2 . TRBJ1-1
TGTGCCAGTAGGCGGACAGTCGGAAGTGAAAAACTGTTTTTT CASRRTVGSEKLFF few TRBV19 . TRBJ1-4
TGCAGTGCCTCTGGGGGTAGTCCCCAGCATTTT CSASGGSPQHF few TRBV20-1 . TRBJ1-5
TGTGCCAGCGGACTAGCGGGAGCACAAGAGCAGTTCTTC CASGLAGAQEQFF few TRBV6-6 TRBD2 TRBJ2-1
TGTGCCAGCAGCCAATCGACAGGGGGAAACTATGGCTACACCTTC CASSQSTGGNYGYTF few TRBV16 TRBD1 TRBJ1-2
TGTGCCAGCAGCTTAGCCGGCGGGGCCTACGAGCAGTACTTC CASSLAGGAYEQYF few TRBV7-9 . TRBJ2-7
TGTGCCAGCAGCTTACACAGGGGTGACACTGAAGCTTTCTTT CASSLHRGDTEAFF . TRBV11-2 TRBD1 TRBJ1-1
TGTGCCAGCAGTCCAGCCAGCCATAACTATGGCTACACCTTC CASSPASHNYGYTF few TRBV28 . TRBJ1-2
TGTGCCAGCTCCTCCCCGGGACAGGGGAACGAGCAGTACTTC CASSSPGQGNEQYF . TRBV6-6 TRBD1 TRBJ2-7
TGTGCCAAACCGGATACGCAGTATTTT CAKPDTQYF . TRBV27 . TRBJ2-3
TGTGCCAGTAGTGAGAGCTCTGGAAACACCATATATTTT CASSESSGNTIYF . TRBV19 . TRBJ1-3
TGCAGCTTAACTAAAGGTTACGAGCAGTACTTC CSLTKGYEQYF few TRBV20-1 . TRBJ2-7
TGTGCCAGCGAGGCGGGAGGGCGATCGCAGTTCTTC CASEAGGRSQFF few TRBV28 TRBD2 TRBJ2-1
TGTGCCAGTAGTCCAATTGACAGGGGTGAGACTGAAGCTTTCTTT CASSPIDRGETEAFF few TRBV19 TRBD1 TRBJ1-1
TGTGCCTCCAAGGGACCGGGACACATTCAGTACTTC CASKGPGHIQYF . TRBV28 . TRBJ2-4
TGTGCCAGCAGTTTATCGATAGCGGGAGCCCGAGAGACCCAGTACTTC CASSLSIAGARETQYF few TRBV27 TRBD2 TRBJ2-5
TGCAGCGCCGGGCTGACAGAAGATACGCAGTATTTT CSAGLTEDTQYF . TRBV29-1 . TRBJ2-3
TGTGCCAGCAGTTTCCCGGACAGAGGTGGAATTCAGTACTTC CASSFPDRGGIQYF few TRBV28 . TRBJ2-4
TGTGCCATCAGTGAGTCCTCCTACGAGCAGTACTTC CAISESSYEQYF . TRBV10-3 . TRBJ2-7
TGTGCCAGCAGTCTATCGAGTGAGCAGTTCTTC CASSLSSEQFF . TRBV28 . TRBJ2-1
TGCAGTGCTAGTACGAGGGAAAAACTGTTTTTT CSASTREKLFF . TRBV20-1 . TRBJ1-4
TGTGCCAGCAGTGATCAGGTGGCGAACACTGAAGCTTTCTTT CASSDQVANTEAFF . TRBV25-1 . TRBJ1-1
TGTGCCAGCAGCTCACCGGGCGGGGGCTGGCCCCTCCACTTT CASSSPGGGWPLHF few TRBV7-2 . TRBJ1-6
TGTGCCAGCAGTCGGGACCTAGGGCCGCAGTATTTT CASSRDLGPQYF . TRBV28 . TRBJ2-3
TGTGCCAGCAGCTTAGGGGCGCACAGGGCCAACTATGGCTACACCTTC CASSLGAHRANYGYTF . TRBV7-9 . TRBJ1-2
TGTGCCAGCAGCCCGGGACGTGGCAAGTACTTC CASSPGRGKYF few TRBV7-3 . TRBJ2-7
TGTGCCAGCAGTGATGGTATTGGAAACACCATATATTTT CASSDGIGNTIYF few TRBV2 . TRBJ1-3
TGTGCCAGCAGCCCCGGGACAGTAACGTACGATAGCAATCAGCCCCAGCATTTT CASSPGTVTYDSNQPQHF . TRBV7-9 TRBD1 TRBJ1-5
TGTGCCAGCAGCCTACAGGGGAGCAATCAGCCCCAGCATTTT CASSLQGSNQPQHF . TRBV7-2 TRBD1 TRBJ1-5
TGTGCCAGCTCCTACTCAGCCTACAATGAGCAGTTCTTC CASSYSAYNEQFF . TRBV18 . TRBJ2-1
TGTGCCAGCACCGTTGGGACTAGCGGTCGGGAGCAGTACTTC CASTVGTSGREQYF few TRBV18 TRBD2 TRBJ2-7
TGTGCCAGCTCATCTACTGGGACGAATCAGCCCCAGCATTTT CASSSTGTNQPQHF . TRBV18 . TRBJ1-5
TGTGCCAGCAGTGAGCAAGGGCTTGGCTACACCTTC CASSEQGLGYTF . TRBV2 . TRBJ1-2
TGTGCCAGCAGCCAAGAAAGGAGATACACCGGGGAGCTGTTTTTT CASSQERRYTGELFF once TRBV4-2 . TRBJ2-2
TGTGCCAGCAGCGTAGGGGTCCTTGGCGGGAGGCTCCAAGAGACCCAGTACTTC CASSVGVLGGRLQETQYF few TRBV9 TRBD2 TRBJ2-5
TGCGCCAGCAGCTTGGGAAATACTGGGGCCAACGTCCTGACTTTC CASSLGNTGANVLTF few TRBV5-1 . TRBJ2-6
TGTGCCAGCAGCTTATCCCGGTACCGGGACAGGGTCCTCGGTTATGGTGGCTACACCTTC CASSLSRYRDRVLGYGGYTF . TRBV7-8 TRBD1 TRBJ1-2